This is a list of T cell receptor beta chains from one sample in a study of shared clonotypes between healthy human individuals. Sequencing used immunoSEQ multiplex PCR; TCRdb keeps in-frame clones, though not all of them. The data contain millions of clones, 93% of them singletons. The material sequenced was naive CD4+ T cells from PBMCs. The receptors stem from a man between 18 and 29 years old in good health. Some clones in this sample may be carry-over from other donors' samples. The CDR3 runs from the conserved cysteine through the conserved F or W. D genes are given only for firm matches. Part of the rows lack a size; the others show once, few, many or a class for expanded clones.

.	TRBV18	.	TRBJ2-4	CASSPQSEGNIQYF	TGTGCCAGCTCACCCCAAAGCGAGGGGAACATTCAGTACTTC
.	TRBV11-1	TRBD1	TRBJ1-4	CASSIGTGYEKLFF	TGTGCCAGCAGTATCGGGACAGGATATGAAAAACTGTTTTTT
.	TRBV5-1	.	TRBJ2-3	CASSLGPQGTQYF	TGCGCCAGCAGCTTGGGTCCGCAGGGCACGCAGTATTTT
.	TRBV28	.	TRBJ2-7	CASWRQNDNEQYF	TGTGCCAGCTGGAGACAGAATGACAACGAGCAGTACTTC
few	TRBV4-1	.	TRBJ1-1	CASSPRQLLNTEAFF	TGCGCCAGCAGCCCCCGCCAGCTGTTGAACACTGAAGCTTTCTTT
.	TRBV5-4	TRBD1	TRBJ2-7	CASSPPPGQSSYEQYF	TGTGCCAGCAGCCCGCCTCCGGGACAGTCCTCCTACGAGCAGTACTTC
.	TRBV2	TRBD1	TRBJ1-2	CASRGQLNYGYTF	TGTGCCAGCAGGGGACAGCTAAACTATGGCTACACCTTC
.	TRBV5-1	.	TRBJ2-7	CASRVEGSYEQYF	TGCGCCAGCAGGGTGGAGGGATCCTACGAGCAGTACTTC
.	TRBV5-1	TRBD2	TRBJ2-3	CASSSGGPGDTQYF	TGCGCCAGCAGCTCGGGAGGGCCTGGAGATACGCAGTATTTT
.	TRBV7-7	TRBD1	TRBJ2-5	CASSPPLGQARQTQYF	TGTGCCAGCAGCCCCCCCCTGGGACAGGCGCGGCAGACCCAGTACTTC
.	TRBV9	TRBD2	TRBJ2-3	CASSPLAGATDTQYF	TGTGCCAGCAGCCCCTTAGCGGGTGCCACAGATACGCAGTATTTT
once	TRBV5-1	TRBD1	TRBJ2-6	CASSLAGTGASGANVLTF	TGCGCCAGCAGCTTGGCCGGGACAGGGGCTTCTGGGGCCAACGTCCTGACTTTC
.	TRBV18	TRBD2	TRBJ2-5	CASSPGLAGAGETQYF	TGTGCCAGCTCACCGGGACTAGCGGGAGCGGGCGAGACCCAGTACTTC
.	TRBV27	TRBD1	TRBJ2-3	CASSLDRGRGDTQYF	TGTGCCAGCAGTTTGGACAGGGGGCGAGGAGATACGCAGTATTTT
.	TRBV5-4	TRBD2	TRBJ2-1	CASSLDGRLAVNEQFF	TGTGCCAGCAGCTTGGATGGGAGACTAGCAGTTAATGAGCAGTTCTTC
.	TRBV5-5	TRBD1	TRBJ1-1	CASSRSGTGENTEAFF	TGTGCCAGCAGCCGATCCGGGACAGGCGAGAACACTGAAGCTTTCTTT
.	TRBV18	TRBD1	TRBJ1-2	CASSPSGQENYGYTF	TGTGCCAGCTCACCCTCGGGACAGGAAAACTATGGCTACACCTTC
.	TRBV28	.	TRBJ1-2	CASSLPIGAYGYTF	TGTGCCAGCAGTTTACCTATAGGGGCCTATGGCTACACCTTC
.	TRBV14	.	TRBJ1-5	CASSPHDQPQHF	TGTGCCAGCAGCCCCCACGATCAGCCCCAGCATTTT
.	TRBV15	.	TRBJ1-5	CATSRYLGDTSSNQPQHF	TGTGCCACCAGCAGATATCTCGGTGACACAAGTTCCAATCAGCCCCAGCATTTT
.	TRBV15	.	TRBJ2-3	CATSLLSGHSTDTQYF	TGTGCCACCAGCTTACTTTCGGGGCACAGCACAGATACGCAGTATTTT
.	TRBV7-3	TRBD2	TRBJ2-1	CASSPGLAGADEQFF	TGTGCCAGCAGCCCAGGACTAGCGGGAGCCGATGAGCAGTTCTTC
.	TRBV6-1	.	TRBJ2-7	CASSDRGITYEQYF	TGTGCCAGCAGTGATCGGGGAATCACCTACGAGCAGTACTTC
.	TRBV20-1	.	TRBJ2-3	CSAGDTQYF	TGCAGTGCGGGGGATACGCAGTATTTT
.	TRBV30	TRBD2	TRBJ2-3	CAWGTSGSVGTQYF	TGTGCCTGGGGGACTAGCGGGAGTGTTGGTACGCAGTATTTT
.	TRBV19	.	TRBJ2-2	CASSIGFPRTGELFF	TGTGCCAGTAGTATTGGGTTCCCGCGCACCGGGGAGCTGTTTTTT
.	TRBV27	.	TRBJ2-7	CASSLSWSSYEQYF	TGTGCCAGCAGTTTATCGTGGAGTTCCTACGAGCAGTACTTC
.	TRBV19	.	TRBJ1-2	CASKAGSGYTF	TGTGCCAGTAAAGCCGGAAGTGGCTACACCTTC
.	TRBV7-2	.	TRBJ2-7	CASSLRLGSSYEQYF	TGTGCCAGCAGCTTAAGGCTAGGGAGCTCCTACGAGCAGTACTTC
.	TRBV7-2	.	TRBJ1-3	CASSLLGPISGNTIYF	TGTGCCAGCAGCTTACTGGGCCCCATCTCTGGAAACACCATATATTTT
.	TRBV2	.	TRBJ1-2	CASSFQGRVDGYTF	TGTGCCAGCAGCTTTCAGGGCAGGGTCGATGGCTACACCTTC
.	TRBV6-1	TRBD1	TRBJ1-2	CASRTLDRGYVCTF	TGTGCCAGCAGGACTTTAGACAGGGGCTATGTATGTACCTTC
.	TRBV6-6	.	TRBJ2-3	CASSYVGPTDTQYF	TGTGCCAGCAGTTATGTGGGCCCCACAGATACGCAGTATTTT
.	TRBV6-1	TRBD1	TRBJ1-1	CASSEDTGGVEAFF	TGTGCCAGCAGTGAAGATACAGGGGGAGTTGAAGCTTTCTTT
.	TRBV9	.	TRBJ2-2	CASRAYGTGELFF	TGTGCCAGCAGAGCATATGGGACCGGGGAGCTGTTTTTT
.	TRBV28	.	TRBJ2-5	CASSLRETQYF	TGTGCCAGCAGTCTTAGAGAGACCCAGTACTTC
few	TRBV2	.	TRBJ2-7	CASRMGLEQYF	TGTGCCAGCAGGATGGGACTCGAGCAGTACTTC
.	TRBV28	.	TRBJ2-5	CASGPGAREETQYF	TGTGCCAGCGGCCCCGGGGCGCGGGAAGAGACCCAGTACTTC
.	TRBV5-4	.	TRBJ2-7	CASSPGALTYEQYF	TGTGCCAGCAGCCCCGGAGCGCTGACCTACGAGCAGTACTTC
.	TRBV7-2	.	TRBJ2-7	CASSRPGPYEQYF	TGTGCCAGCAGCCGCCCCGGGCCCTACGAGCAGTACTTC
.	TRBV15	.	TRBJ2-7	CATSVHDKGSGEQYF	TGTGCCACCAGTGTGCACGACAAGGGGTCGGGCGAGCAGTACTTC
.	TRBV7-2	.	TRBJ1-1	CASSKEARAFTEAFF	TGTGCCAGCAGTAAGGAGGCTAGGGCTTTCACTGAAGCTTTCTTT
.	TRBV5-8	TRBD1	TRBJ2-7	CASSLDRGLKQYF	TGTGCCAGCAGCTTGGACAGGGGGCTTAAGCAGTACTTC
.	TRBV5-4	.	TRBJ1-4	CASRSEGKLFF	TGTGCCAGCAGGTCCGAAGGAAAACTGTTTTTT
.	TRBV28	.	TRBJ2-3	CASSRVGGTDTQYF	TGTGCCAGCAGTAGGGTGGGGGGCACAGATACGCAGTATTTT